A single T cell receptor beta chain is shown here with its context. Replicate PCRs for unsorted PBMC used roughly 300 ng DNA (about 27,000 T cell genomes). Bulk PBMC genomic DNA spanned ten immunoSEQ deep plates. TCRdb's table, derived via immunoSEQ multiplex PCR, lists solely in-frame clones and lacks some. The data show about half a million clones, 70% to 80% seen once. Study donors comprised healthy, HIV-negative adults devoid of recent acute infection or vaccination. This sample stems from a study of shared clonotypes between healthy human individuals. The CDR3 runs to 16 residues. The V and J ends lost 3 bases and 3 bases, in that order; junction bases with no gene match: 6. The germline CDR1 and CDR2 sequences are LGHNA and YNFKEQ.

The sequencing sample was made of PBMCs. The chain is built from TRBV4-2 and TRBJ2-1, with TRBD2 identical over 9 bases. The sequence derives from a woman in her forties in good health. Some clones in this sample may be carry-over from other donors' samples. As DNA, the CDR3 is TGTGCCAGCAGCCAGGGCCTAGCGGGAAACTACAATGAGCAGTTCTTC. It encodes CASSQGLAGNYNEQFF.